This T cell receptor (beta chain) derives from a study of radiotherapy plus CTLA-4 blockade in lung cancer. At the level of the study: Objective response was observed in about 19% of patients, and disease control in just over 30%. Notes on the study in general: Early clone dynamics of blood T cells, plus interferon-beta, reportedly predicted response best. The study found tumor-derived TCR clones expanded in blood after radiotherapy plus ipilimumab.

Germline V lookup: CDR1 SNHLY, CDR2 FYNNEI. Trimming took off 5 bases at V and 4 bases at J, with 12 bases between the two ends. The CDR3 runs 15 residues. Only in-frame clones appear in the TCRdb table, and some are missing; sequencing was by immunoSEQ multiplex PCR. The sample records 75,000 to 100,000 clones, 88% being singletons. As concerns this clone: Its antigen is unidentified.

This rearrangement joins TRBV2 to TRBJ2-6; D unclear. This TCR was sampled from a human donor with non-small cell lung cancer that progressed on radiotherapy plus ipilimumab. Sequencing used peripheral blood, obtained from a patient treated with radiotherapy plus ipilimumab. The CDR3 is CASSPFLSGANVLTF. CDR3 coding DNA: TGTGCCAGCAGTCCCTTTTTGTCCGGGGCCAACGTCCTGACTTTC.